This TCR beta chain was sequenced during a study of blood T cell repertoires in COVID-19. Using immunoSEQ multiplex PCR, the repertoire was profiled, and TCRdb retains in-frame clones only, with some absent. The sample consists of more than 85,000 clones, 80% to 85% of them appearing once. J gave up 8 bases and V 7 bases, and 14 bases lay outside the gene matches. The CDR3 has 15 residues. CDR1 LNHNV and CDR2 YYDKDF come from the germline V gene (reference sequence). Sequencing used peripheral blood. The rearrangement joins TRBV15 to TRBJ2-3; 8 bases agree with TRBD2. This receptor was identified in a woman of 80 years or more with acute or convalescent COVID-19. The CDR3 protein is CATKPGLVKDGTQYF. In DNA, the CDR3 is TGTGCCACCAAACCGGGACTAGTAAAGGACGGTACGCAGTATTTT.